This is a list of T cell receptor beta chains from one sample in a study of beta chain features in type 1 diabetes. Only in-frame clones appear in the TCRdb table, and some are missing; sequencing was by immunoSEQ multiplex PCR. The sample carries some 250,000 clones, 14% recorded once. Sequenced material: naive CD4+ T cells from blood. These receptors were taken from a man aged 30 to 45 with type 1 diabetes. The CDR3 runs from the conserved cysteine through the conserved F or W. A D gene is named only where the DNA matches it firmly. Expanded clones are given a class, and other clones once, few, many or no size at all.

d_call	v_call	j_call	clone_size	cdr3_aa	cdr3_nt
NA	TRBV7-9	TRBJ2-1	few	CASSLARQRPYNEQFF	TGTGCCAGCAGCTTAGCGAGGCAGCGCCCCTACAATGAGCAGTTCTTC
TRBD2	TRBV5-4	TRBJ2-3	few	CASSADERERGTQYF	TGTGCCAGCAGCGCCGATGAGCGGGAGAGGGGTACGCAGTATTTT
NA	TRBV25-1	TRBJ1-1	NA	CASSEWRGGNTEAFF	TGTGCCAGCAGTGAATGGAGGGGCGGGAACACTGAAGCTTTCTTT
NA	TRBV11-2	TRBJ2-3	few	CASSLEGQYNTQYF	TGTGCCAGCAGCTTAGAGGGACAATATAATACGCAGTATTTT
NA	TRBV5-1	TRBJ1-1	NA	CASSLVVMGANTEAFF	TGCGCCAGCAGCTTGGTGGTCATGGGGGCGAACACTGAAGCTTTCTTT
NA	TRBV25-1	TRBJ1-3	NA	CATSDSFSGNTIYF	TGTGCCACCAGCGACAGTTTCTCTGGAAACACCATATATTTT
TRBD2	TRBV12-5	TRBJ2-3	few	CASTTGLAGGPDTQYF	TGTGCTAGTACAACGGGACTAGCGGGGGGGCCAGATACGCAGTATTTT
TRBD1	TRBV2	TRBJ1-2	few	CASRGDSILYGYTF	TGTGCCAGCAGGGGGGACAGTATCCTCTATGGCTACACCTTC
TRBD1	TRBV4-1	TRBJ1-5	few	CASSQRTGRGSNQPQHF	TGCGCCAGCAGCCAAAGGACAGGGAGGGGAAGCAATCAGCCCCAGCATTTT
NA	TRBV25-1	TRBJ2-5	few	CASSNIQETQYF	TGTGCCAGCAGTAACATTCAAGAGACCCAGTACTTC
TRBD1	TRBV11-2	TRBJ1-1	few	CASSSRTGLNTEAFF	TGTGCCAGCAGCTCAAGGACAGGACTGAACACTGAAGCTTTCTTT
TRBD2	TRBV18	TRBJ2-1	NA	CASSLGGRGYNEQFF	TGTGCCAGCTCCCTAGGCGGGAGGGGCTACAATGAGCAGTTCTTC
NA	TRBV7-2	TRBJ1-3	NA	CASSAYLTGSGNTIYF	TGTGCCAGCAGCGCTTACCTGACAGGCTCTGGAAACACCATATATTTT
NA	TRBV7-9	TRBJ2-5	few	CASRNRDSSAETQYF	TGTGCCAGCAGAAACCGGGACTCCAGCGCGGAGACCCAGTACTTC
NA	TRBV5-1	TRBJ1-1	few	CASSPRWGGERRNTEAFF	TGCGCCAGCAGCCCCCGGTGGGGGGGGGAAAGGAGGAACACTGAAGCTTTCTTT
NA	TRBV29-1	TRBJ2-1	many	CSVDDEQFF	TGCAGCGTTGACGATGAGCAGTTCTTC
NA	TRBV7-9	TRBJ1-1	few	CASSNLGSSLGMNTEAFF	TGTGCCAGCAGCAATCTGGGATCTAGCTTAGGAATGAACACTGAAGCTTTCTTT